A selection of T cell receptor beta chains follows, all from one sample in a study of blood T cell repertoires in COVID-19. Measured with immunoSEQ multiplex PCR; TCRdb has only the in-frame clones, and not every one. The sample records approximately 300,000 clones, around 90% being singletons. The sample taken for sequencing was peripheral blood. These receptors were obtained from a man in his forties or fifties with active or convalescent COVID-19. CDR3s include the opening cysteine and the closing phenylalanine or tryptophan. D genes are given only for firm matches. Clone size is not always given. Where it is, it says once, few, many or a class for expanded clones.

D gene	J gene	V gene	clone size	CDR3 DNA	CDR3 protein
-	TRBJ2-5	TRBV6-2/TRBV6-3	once	TGTGCCAGCAGTTCGGGGTACCAAGAGACCCAGTACTTC	CASSSGYQETQYF
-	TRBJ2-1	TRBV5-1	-	TGCGCCAGCAGCTTGGGGCCTCAGGGTGAGCAGTTCTTC	CASSLGPQGEQFF
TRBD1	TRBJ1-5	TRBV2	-	TGTGCCAGCAGTTTTAGGGGGCACGGTCAGCCCCAGCATTTT	CASSFRGHGQPQHF
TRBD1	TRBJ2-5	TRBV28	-	TGTGCCAGCAGTCCGATTCAGGGGGCGAGGGAGACCCAGTACTTC	CASSPIQGARETQYF
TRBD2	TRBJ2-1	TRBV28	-	TGTGCCAGCAGGTCCGGCGGGACTAGCGGTTCCTACAATGAGCAGTTCTTC	CASRSGGTSGSYNEQFF
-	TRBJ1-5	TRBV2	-	TGTGCCAGCAGGCAGGGATATAGCAATCAGCCCCAGCATTTT	CASRQGYSNQPQHF
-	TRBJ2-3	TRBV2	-	TGTGCCAGCAGTGTGACTCCACAATACACAGATACGCAGTATTTT	CASSVTPQYTDTQYF
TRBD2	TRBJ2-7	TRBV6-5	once	TGTGCCAGCACTATCTCTAGCGGTACCTACGAGCAGTACTTC	CASTISSGTYEQYF
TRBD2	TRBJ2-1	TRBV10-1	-	TGCGCCAGCAGTGAGCGGACTAGCGGAGCTTACAATGAGCAGTTCTTC	CASSERTSGAYNEQFF
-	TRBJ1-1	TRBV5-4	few	TGTGCCAGCAGCTGGGCCAATCGTGACACTGAAGCTTTCTTT	CASSWANRDTEAFF
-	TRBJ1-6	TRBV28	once	TGTGCCAGCAGATCAGGGGATTATTCACCCCTCCACTTT	CASRSGDYSPLHF
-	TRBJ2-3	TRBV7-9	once	TGTGCCAGCAGCTTTCTCCGGGGCACAGATACGCAGTATTTT	CASSFLRGTDTQYF
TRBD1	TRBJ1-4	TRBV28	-	TGTGCCAGCAGTTTAGCGGGACAGGGACGTGAAAAACTGTTTTTT	CASSLAGQGREKLFF
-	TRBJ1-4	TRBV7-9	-	TGTGCCAGCAGCTTAGTGGGGGCGGGCGATGAAAAACTGTTTTTT	CASSLVGAGDEKLFF
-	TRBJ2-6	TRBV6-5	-	TGTGCCAGCAGTTCTCGGGACTCTGGGGCCAACGTCCTGACTTTC	CASSSRDSGANVLTF
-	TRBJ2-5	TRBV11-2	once	TGTGCCAGCAGTAACGAGGGTGAAGAGACCCAGTACTTC	CASSNEGEETQYF
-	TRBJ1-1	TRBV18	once	TGTGCCAGCTCACCGAGACCGACAGTCATTGAAGCTTTCTTT	CASSPRPTVIEAFF
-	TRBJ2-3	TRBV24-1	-	TGTGCCACCAGTGATAGGAGGGATTCACGGGCAGATACGCAGTATTTT	CATSDRRDSRADTQYF
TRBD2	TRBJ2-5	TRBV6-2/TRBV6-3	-	TGTGCCAGCAGTCGCGGACTAGCGGGGGGCGGAGAGACCCAGTACTTC	CASSRGLAGGGETQYF
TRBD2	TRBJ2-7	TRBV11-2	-	TGTGCCAGCAGCTTAGGCGCTAGCGGGGGCCACGAGCAGTACTTC	CASSLGASGGHEQYF
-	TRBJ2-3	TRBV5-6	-	TGTGCCAGCAGCTTCCAAGGACTTGTAAGAAGTTTTGATACGCAGTATTTT	CASSFQGLVRSFDTQYF
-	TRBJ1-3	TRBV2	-	TGTGCCAGCAGGTACACGACAGGCCTCTCTGGAAACACCATATATTTT	CASRYTTGLSGNTIYF
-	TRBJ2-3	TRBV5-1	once	TGCGCCAGCAGCTTGGAACAGCCCGTAACAGATACGCAGTATTTT	CASSLEQPVTDTQYF
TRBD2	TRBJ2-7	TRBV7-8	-	TGTGCCAGCAGCTACTTAGCGGGGGGGGAAAGCAAGCAGTACTTC	CASSYLAGGESKQYF
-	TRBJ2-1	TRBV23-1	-	TGCGCCAGCAGTCAAGGGAGGGGGGTGTACAATGAGCAGTTCTTC	CASSQGRGVYNEQFF
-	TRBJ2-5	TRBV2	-	TGTGCCAGCATATCTGGGGCTAGTGGAGAGACCCAGTACTTC	CASISGASGETQYF
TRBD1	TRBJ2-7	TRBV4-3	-	TGCGCCAGCAGCCGCCAAACCGGGACAGAATTCTACGAGCAGTACTTC	CASSRQTGTEFYEQYF
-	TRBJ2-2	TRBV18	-	TGTGCCAGCTCACCCGCCGCGGCTTCGACAGGTTCCGGGGAGCTGTTTTTT	CASSPAAASTGSGELFF
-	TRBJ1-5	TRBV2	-	TGTGCCAGCAAGAAACAGGGAGTAAATCAGCCCCAGCATTTT	CASKKQGVNQPQHF
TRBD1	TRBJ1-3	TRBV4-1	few	TGCGCCAGCAGCCAGAGAGTTACCGGGACAGGGACCTTATCCCCTGGAAACACCATATATTTT	CASSQRVTGTGTLSPGNTIYF
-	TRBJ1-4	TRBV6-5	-	TGTGCCAGCAATTGGGGCGGACCTAATGAAAAACTGTTTTTT	CASNWGGPNEKLFF
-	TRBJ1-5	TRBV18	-	TGTGCCAGCTCACTCGTCAACGGGCCCCAGCATTTT	CASSLVNGPQHF
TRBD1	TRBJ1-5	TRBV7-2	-	TGTGCCAGCAGCCCAGGACAGGGGGCGAATCAGCCCCAGCATTTT	CASSPGQGANQPQHF
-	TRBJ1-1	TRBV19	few	TGTGCCAGTAGTATAAGGGGGTTGAACACTGAAGCTTTCTTT	CASSIRGLNTEAFF
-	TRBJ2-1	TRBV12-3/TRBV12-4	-	TGTGCCAGCAGCCGCCTAGCGCCCAATGAGCAGTTCTTC	CASSRLAPNEQFF
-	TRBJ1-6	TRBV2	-	TGTGCCAGCAGTGAAGGGGAGGTCAGCCCTTATTCACCCCTCCACTTT	CASSEGEVSPYSPLHF
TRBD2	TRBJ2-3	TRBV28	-	TGTGCCAGCAGGTCACCTCCGGGGGGGGTCACAGATACGCAGTATTTT	CASRSPPGGVTDTQYF
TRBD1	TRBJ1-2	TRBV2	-	TGTGCCAGCAGTTGGGACAGGGGATATGGCTACACCTTC	CASSWDRGYGYTF
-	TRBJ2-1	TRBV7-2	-	TGTGCCAGCACCCTAGAGGGGCGGGACTACAATGAGCAGTTCTTC	CASTLEGRDYNEQFF
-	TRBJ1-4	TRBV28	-	TGTGCCAGCATCCCCAGCGGGGTTGGAAAACTGTTTTTT	CASIPSGVGKLFF
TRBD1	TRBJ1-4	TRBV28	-	TGTGCCAGCAGCGCCCCAGGGGGCCCGATCGAAAAACTGTTTTTT	CASSAPGGPIEKLFF
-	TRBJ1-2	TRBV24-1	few	TGTGCCACCAGTGATCCACAGGGTTCTTCTAACTATGGCTACACCTTC	CATSDPQGSSNYGYTF
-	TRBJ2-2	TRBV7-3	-	TGTGCCAGCAGCTTAGGGCTAGCGTTCCCATCAGGGGAGCTGTTTTTT	CASSLGLAFPSGELFF
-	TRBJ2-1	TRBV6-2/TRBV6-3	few	TGTGCCAGCAGCTGGACACCGTACAATGAGCAGTTCTTC	CASSWTPYNEQFF